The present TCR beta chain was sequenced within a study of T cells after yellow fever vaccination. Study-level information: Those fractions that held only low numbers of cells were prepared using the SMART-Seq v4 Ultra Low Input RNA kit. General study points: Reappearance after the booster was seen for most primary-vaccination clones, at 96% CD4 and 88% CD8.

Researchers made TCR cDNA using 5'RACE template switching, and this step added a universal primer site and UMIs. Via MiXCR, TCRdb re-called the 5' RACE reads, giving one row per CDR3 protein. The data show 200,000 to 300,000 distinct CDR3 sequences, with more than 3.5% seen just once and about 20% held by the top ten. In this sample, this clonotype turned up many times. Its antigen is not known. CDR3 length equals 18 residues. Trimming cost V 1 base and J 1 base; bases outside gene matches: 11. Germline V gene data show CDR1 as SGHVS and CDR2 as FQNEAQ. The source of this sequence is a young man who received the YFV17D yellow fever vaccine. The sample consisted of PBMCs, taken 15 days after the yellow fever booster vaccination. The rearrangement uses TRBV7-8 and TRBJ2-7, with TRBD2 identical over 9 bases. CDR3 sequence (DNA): TGTGCCAGCAGCTTAGGCCGGTCTCCTAGCGGGGAATCCTACGAGCAGTACTTC. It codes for CASSLGRSPSGESYEQYF.